The clone carrying this T cell receptor (beta chain) showed up just once. What it binds is not known. The source of the sample is a study of post-analysis software for immune sequencing data. The wider study: The patients showed relapsing-remitting, secondary progressive and progressive-relapsing multiple sclerosis courses.

TCR beta cDNA libraries had unique molecular identifiers. TCRdb passed the PCR reads through MiXCR, listing each CDR3 protein once. Of roughly 400,000 distinct CDR3 sequences in the sample, about 40% were seen once. Notes on the study in general: Patients with multiple sclerosis recorded significantly lower normalized Chao1 diversity than controls, the study found. The authors found that F measure strongly co-clustered same-batch samples.

The sequencing sample was made of blood. The receptor was derived from a girl aged 2 to 10 with multiple sclerosis.

CDR3: CASSSTSGVYYEQYF. CDR3 DNA sequence: TGTGCCAGCAGTTCGACTAGCGGGGTTTACTACGAGCAGTACTTC. J is TRBJ2-7 and V is TRBV6-5; 11 positions agree with TRBD2. CDR1 is MNHEY and CDR2 is SVGAGI in the germline V gene. The trim removed 4 bases at V and 3 bases at J, leaving 5 bases unmatched. The CDR3 is 15 amino acids.